The T cell receptor beta chain described here comes from a study of beta chain features in type 1 diabetes (dated by TCRdb to 2016 to 2019). Regarding the research as a whole: Patients and healthy donors did not differ in mean age, gender distribution, total cell number or subset yield. Across all samples, roughly 110,000,000 sorted cells were examined, and cell number per subset correlated strongly with RNA yield. Naive and central memory subsets were obtained from all 30 or so donors, but regulatory and stem cell-like memory subsets were isolated from only 8 patients and about eight healthy donors. The study compared the TCRB repertoires of sorted circulating CD4+ T cell subsets in recently diagnosed type 1 diabetes patients with those in matched healthy donors. The full study reports these points: Shorter templates might have been favored by PCR, but patient and control samples were amplified and corrected together, so both groups would have been affected equally by any skew. Naive, central memory and regulatory TCRB repertoires appeared more similar among patients than among healthy donors. At VDJ recombination sites, patients with type 1 diabetes made fewer insertions and deleted more nucleotides, a pattern implying thymic rearrangement abnormalities. Only small numbers of individuals were included in the HLA sub-analyses, which left unresolved whether HLA type had any influence on TCRB rearrangement. Type 1 diabetes patients showed a moderate but significant shortening of TCRB CDR3 length in all four CD4+ subsets. Because cDNA was sequenced instead of genomic DNA, highly expressing activated cells could be over-represented, though the groups showed no difference in activation or CD3 levels.

Regarding this clone: No cognate antigen has been identified for it. Base-call qualities are not available, and no considerably larger clone is one nucleotide away.

Each donor gave one peripheral blood draw, roughly 110 mL on average, collected into heparinised tubes. Using a panel that included CD45RO, CCR7, CD25, CD127, CD95 and CD27, naive, central memory, regulatory and stem cell-like memory CD4+ T cells were sorted on a BD FACSAria II. All sorted populations exceeded 95% purity. PBMCs were isolated immediately by Lymphoprep density gradient centrifugation and stained directly without culture. So that batch effects would be minimized, each experiment stained and sorted samples in pairs, pairing one healthy donor with one patient. All of the isolated RNA was reverse transcribed with the High Capacity cDNA Reverse Transcription Kit, so expressed TCRB transcripts were sequenced. Deep immunoSEQ sequencing was performed on naive, central memory and regulatory T cell samples, with an average of approximately 3.9 million total reads per sample. Sorted cells were lysed in RLT buffer, and RNA was extracted using DNase-treated RNeasy Micro or Mini kits according to cell number. To prevent cross-contamination, every cell subset was processed on its own, while patient and healthy donor samples were processed together. The immunoSEQ multiplex PCR was used to amplify TCRB sequences from cDNA, generating 87-bp fragments that spanned the CDR3 region. Sequencing of the amplicons was performed on the Illumina HiSeq platform. Per the source publication's procedure: Synthetic template baselines were used to correct PCR bias computationally, reads within Hamming distance 2 were collapsed, and singletons that could not be merged were discarded. Reads were aligned to IMGT to assign V, D and J genes, CDR3 length, and insertions or deletions at six rearrangement sites. Within each subset, clonotype counts were normalized to sorted cell number, and only after that were true diversity and Gini coefficients computed with the tcR R package. The overlap coefficient, calculated on TCRB nucleotide sequences, was used to quantify repertoire sharing. Out-of-frame TCRB sequences from naive cells were analyzed as a proxy for the pre-selection repertoire. The source is immuneACCESS, and TCRdb retained only in-frame sequences with V and J called. Part of the clones is not carried over; for the studies checked, unresolved V genes explain less than half of this, and the remainder is unexplained. The V and J calls and clone size come from that table; D and trimming were worked out from the DNA. The sample table contains around 240,000 clones; only one count was recorded for approximately 70% of them. The ten largest make up around 0.05% of the sample.

V has 6 bases trimmed and J has 0 bases trimmed; junction bases matching no gene number 5. The germline V gene encodes CDR1 SNHLY and CDR2 FYNNEI. Inclusive of the bounding cysteine and phenylalanine, the CDR3 is 16 residues long. The kept DNA is CDR3 alone, 48 bases in frame from the first base. The chain is made from TRBV2 and TRBJ2-3, with TRBD2 identical over 11 junction bases. The source material was naive CD4+ T cells from blood. This specimen's cell subset or site label, interpreted: true naive CD4+ T cells. This TCR came from a man aged 25 to 45 in good health. The nucleotides are TGTGCCAGCAGCGGGACTAGCGGTCCCAGCACAGATACGCAGTATTTT. It is translated as CASSGTSGPSTDTQYF.